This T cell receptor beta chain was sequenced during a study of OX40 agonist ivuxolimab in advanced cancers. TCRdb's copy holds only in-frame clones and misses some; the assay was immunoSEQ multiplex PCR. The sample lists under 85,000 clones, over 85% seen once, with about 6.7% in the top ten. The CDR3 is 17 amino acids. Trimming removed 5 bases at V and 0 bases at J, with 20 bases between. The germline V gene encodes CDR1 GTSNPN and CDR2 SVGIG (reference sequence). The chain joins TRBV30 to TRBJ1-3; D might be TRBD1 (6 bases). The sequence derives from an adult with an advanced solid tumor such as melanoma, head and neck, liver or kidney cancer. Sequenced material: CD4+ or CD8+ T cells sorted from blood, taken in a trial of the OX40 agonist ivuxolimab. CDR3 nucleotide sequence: TGTGCCTGGGATGCTCAGGGGACGCCTTCCTCTGGAAACACCATATATTTT. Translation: CAWDAQGTPSSGNTIYF.